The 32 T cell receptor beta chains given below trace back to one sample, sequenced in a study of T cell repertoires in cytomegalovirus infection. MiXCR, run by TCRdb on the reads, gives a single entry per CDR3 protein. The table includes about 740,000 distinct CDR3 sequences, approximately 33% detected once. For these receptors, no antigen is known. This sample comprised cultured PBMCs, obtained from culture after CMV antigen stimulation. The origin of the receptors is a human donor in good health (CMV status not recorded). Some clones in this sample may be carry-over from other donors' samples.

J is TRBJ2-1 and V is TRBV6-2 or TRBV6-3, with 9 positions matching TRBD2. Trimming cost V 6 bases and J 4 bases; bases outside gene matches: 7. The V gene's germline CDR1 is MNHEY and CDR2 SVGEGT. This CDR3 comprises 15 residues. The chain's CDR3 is CASRYSGSRYNEQFF. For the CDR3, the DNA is TGTGCCAGCAGGTATAGCGGGAGTAGGTACAATGAGCAGTTCTTC.

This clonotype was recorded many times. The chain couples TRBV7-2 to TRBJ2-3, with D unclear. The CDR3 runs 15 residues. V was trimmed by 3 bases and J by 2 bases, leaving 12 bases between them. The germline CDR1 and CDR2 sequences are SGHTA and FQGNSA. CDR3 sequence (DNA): TGTGCCAGCAGCTTTGGGGTCCAATACACAGATACGCAGTATTTT. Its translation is CASSFGVQYTDTQYF.

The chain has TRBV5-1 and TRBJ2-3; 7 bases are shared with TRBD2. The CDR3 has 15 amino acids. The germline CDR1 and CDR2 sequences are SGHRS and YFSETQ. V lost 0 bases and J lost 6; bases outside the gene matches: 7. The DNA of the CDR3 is TGCGCCAGCAGCTTGGGTTACACTAGCGAGGATACGCAGTATTTT. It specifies CASSLGYTSEDTQYF.

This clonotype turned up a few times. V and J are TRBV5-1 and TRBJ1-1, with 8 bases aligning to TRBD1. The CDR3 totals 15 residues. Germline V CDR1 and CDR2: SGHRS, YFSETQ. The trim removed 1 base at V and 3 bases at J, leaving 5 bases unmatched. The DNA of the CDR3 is TGCGCCAGCAGCTTGACGCAGGGGGCGCACACTGAAGCTTTCTTT. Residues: CASSLTQGAHTEAFF.

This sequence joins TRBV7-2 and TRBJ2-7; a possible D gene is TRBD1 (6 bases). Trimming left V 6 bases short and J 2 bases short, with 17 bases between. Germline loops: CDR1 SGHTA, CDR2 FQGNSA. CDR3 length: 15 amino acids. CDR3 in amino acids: CASRVRQDGTYEQYF. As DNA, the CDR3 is TGTGCCAGCAGGGTCCGACAGGATGGAACCTACGAGCAGTACTTC.

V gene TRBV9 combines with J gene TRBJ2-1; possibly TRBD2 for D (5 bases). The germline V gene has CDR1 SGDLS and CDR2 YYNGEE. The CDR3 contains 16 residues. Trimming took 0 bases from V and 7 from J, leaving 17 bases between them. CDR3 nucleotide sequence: TGTGCCAGCAGCGTAGGAGGTAGCCCGGGATCGAATGAGCAGTTCTTC. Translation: CASSVGGSPGSNEQFF. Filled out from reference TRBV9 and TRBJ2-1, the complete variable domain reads DSGVTQTPKHLITATGQRVTLRCSPRSGDLSVYWYQQSLDQGLQFLIQYYNGEERAKGNILERFSAQQFPDLHSELNLSSLELGDSALYFCASSVGGSPGSNEQFFGPGTRLTVL.

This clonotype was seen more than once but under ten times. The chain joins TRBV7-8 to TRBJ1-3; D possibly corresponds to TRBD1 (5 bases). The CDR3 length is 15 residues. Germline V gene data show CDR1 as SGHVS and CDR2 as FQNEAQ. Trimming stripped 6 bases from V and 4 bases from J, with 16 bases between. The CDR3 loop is CASRPPGTAGNTIYF. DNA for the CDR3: TGTGCCAGCAGACCACCTGGGACGGCCGGAAACACCATATATTTT.

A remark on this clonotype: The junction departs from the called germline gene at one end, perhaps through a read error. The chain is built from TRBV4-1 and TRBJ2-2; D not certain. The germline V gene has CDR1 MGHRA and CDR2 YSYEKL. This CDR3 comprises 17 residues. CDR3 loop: CASSQDARVANTGELFF. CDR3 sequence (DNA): TGTGCCAGCAGCCAAGATGCCCGAGTTGCGAACACCGGGGAGCTGTTTTTT.

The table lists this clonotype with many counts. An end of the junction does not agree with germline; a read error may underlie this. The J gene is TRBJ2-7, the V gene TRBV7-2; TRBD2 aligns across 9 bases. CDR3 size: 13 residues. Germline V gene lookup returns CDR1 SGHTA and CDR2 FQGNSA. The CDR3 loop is CASSVAGAYEQYF. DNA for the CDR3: TGTGCCAGCAGCGTAGCGGGAGCCTACGAGCAGTACTTC.

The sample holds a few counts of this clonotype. This CDR3 reads CASTDGGTQYNEQFF. Here the CDR3 DNA reads TGTGCCAGCACCGATGGGGGGACCCAATACAATGAGCAGTTCTTC. J is TRBJ2-1 and V is TRBV7-2; tentatively, D is TRBD2 (6 bases). V gave up 7 bases and J gave up 4 bases, with 17 bases separating them. The CDR3 spans 15 residues. Germline-derived CDR1 and CDR2 are SGHTA and FQGNSA.

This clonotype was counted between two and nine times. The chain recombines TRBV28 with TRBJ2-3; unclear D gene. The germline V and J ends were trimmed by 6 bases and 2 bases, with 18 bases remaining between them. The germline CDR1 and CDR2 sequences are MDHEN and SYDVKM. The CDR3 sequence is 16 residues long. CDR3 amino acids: CASSLYLSRTTDTQYF. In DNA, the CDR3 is TGTGCCAGCAGCCTATACCTTTCGAGGACCACAGATACGCAGTATTTT. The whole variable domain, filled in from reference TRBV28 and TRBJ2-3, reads DVKVTQSSRYLVKRTGEKVFLECVQDMDHENMFWYRQDPGLGLRLIYFSYDVKMKEKGDIPEGYSVSREKKERFSLILESASTNQTSMYLCASSLYLSRTTDTQYFGPGTRLTVL.

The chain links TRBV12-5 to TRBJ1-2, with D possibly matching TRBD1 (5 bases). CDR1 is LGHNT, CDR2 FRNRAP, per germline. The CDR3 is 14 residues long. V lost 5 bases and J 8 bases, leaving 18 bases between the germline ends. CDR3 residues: CASGLSPGGWGYTF. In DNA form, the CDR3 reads TGTGCTAGTGGTCTTAGCCCCGGGGGTTGGGGCTACACCTTC.

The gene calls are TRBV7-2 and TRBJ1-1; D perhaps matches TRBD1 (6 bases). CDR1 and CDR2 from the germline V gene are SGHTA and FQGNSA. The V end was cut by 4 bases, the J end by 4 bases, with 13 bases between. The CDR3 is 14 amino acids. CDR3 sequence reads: CASSWGGVRTEAFF. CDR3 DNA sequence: TGTGCCAGCAGCTGGGGGGGCGTCCGCACTGAAGCTTTCTTT.

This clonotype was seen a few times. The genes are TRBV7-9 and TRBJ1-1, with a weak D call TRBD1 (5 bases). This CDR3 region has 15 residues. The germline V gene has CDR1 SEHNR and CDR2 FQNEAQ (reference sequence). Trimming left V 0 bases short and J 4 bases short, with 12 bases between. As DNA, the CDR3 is TGTGCCAGCAGCTTAGCGGGAGGGGTGGTCACTGAAGCTTTCTTT. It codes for CASSLAGGVVTEAFF.

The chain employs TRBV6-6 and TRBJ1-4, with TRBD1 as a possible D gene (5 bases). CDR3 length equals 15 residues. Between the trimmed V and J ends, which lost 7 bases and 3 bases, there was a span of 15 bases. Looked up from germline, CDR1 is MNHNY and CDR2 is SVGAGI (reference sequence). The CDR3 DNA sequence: TGTGCCAGCAAGGGTCCGAGGGGAGCTAATGAAAAACTGTTTTTT. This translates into CASKGPRGANEKLFF.

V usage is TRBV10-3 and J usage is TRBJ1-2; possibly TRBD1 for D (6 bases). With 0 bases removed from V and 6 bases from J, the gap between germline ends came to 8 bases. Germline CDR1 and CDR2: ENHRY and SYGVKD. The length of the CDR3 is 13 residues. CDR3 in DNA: TGTGCCATCAGTGAGTCACAGGGCGATGGCTACACCTTC. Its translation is CAISESQGDGYTF.

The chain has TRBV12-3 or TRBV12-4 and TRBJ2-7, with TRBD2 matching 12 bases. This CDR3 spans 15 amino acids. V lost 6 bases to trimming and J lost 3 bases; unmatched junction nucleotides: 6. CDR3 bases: TGTGCCAGCAGATCTAGCGGGGGGGCGGTCTACGAGCAGTACTTC. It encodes CASRSSGGAVYEQYF.

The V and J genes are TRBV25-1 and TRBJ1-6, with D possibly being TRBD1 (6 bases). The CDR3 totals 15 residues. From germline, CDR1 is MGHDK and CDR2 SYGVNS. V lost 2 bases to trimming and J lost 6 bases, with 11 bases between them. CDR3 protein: CASSEPGTLNSPLHF. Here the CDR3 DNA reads TGTGCCAGCAGTGAACCCGGGACACTTAATTCACCCCTCCACTTT.

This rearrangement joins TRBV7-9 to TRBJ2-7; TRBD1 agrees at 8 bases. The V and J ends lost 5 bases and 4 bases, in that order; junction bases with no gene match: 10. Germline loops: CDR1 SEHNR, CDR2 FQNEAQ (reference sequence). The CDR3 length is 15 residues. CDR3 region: CASSPADRGGYEQYF. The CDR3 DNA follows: TGTGCCAGCAGCCCCGCAGACAGGGGTGGATACGAGCAGTACTTC.

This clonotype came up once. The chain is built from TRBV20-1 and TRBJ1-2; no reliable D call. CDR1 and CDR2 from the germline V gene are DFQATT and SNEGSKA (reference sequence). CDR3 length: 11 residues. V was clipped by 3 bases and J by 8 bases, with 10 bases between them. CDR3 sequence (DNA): TGCAGTGCTAGCGCCCAGGAGGGCTACACCTTC. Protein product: CSASAQEGYTF.

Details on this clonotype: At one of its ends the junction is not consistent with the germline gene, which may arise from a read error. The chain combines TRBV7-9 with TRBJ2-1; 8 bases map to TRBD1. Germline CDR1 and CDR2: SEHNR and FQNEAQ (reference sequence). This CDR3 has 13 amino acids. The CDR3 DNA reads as TGTGCCAGCAGTCACGGACAGGGTGATGAGCAGATCTTC. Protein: CASSHGQGDEQIF.

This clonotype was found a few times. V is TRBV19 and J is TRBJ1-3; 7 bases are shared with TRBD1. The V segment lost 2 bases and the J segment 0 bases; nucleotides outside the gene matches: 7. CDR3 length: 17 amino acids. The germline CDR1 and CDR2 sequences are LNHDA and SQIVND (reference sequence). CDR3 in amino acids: CASSIRQGIVSGNTIYF. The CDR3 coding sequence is TGTGCCAGTAGTATAAGACAGGGAATCGTCTCTGGAAACACCATATATTTT.

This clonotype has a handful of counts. The CDR3 loop reads CASSYWSAPHNEQFF. In DNA form, the CDR3 reads TGTGCCAGCAGTTACTGGAGCGCCCCCCACAATGAGCAGTTCTTC. The chain has TRBV6-5 and TRBJ2-1, with no clear D. V was trimmed by 1 base and J by 5 bases, leaving 12 bases between them. The CDR3 is made up of 15 amino acids. The germline gives CDR1 MNHEY, CDR2 SVGAGI.

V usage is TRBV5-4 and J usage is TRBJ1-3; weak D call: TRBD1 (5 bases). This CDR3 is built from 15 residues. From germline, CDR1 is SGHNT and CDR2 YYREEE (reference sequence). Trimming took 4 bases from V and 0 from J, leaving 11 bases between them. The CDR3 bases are TGTGCCAGCAGCAGCAGGGCCAACTCTGGAAACACCATATATTTT. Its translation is CASSSRANSGNTIYF.

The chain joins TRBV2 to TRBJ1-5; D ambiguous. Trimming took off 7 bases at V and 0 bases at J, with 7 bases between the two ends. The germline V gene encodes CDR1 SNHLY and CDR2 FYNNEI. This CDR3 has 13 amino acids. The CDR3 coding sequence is TGTGCCAGCAAGGAGGGTAGCAATCAGCCCCAGCATTTT. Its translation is CASKEGSNQPQHF.

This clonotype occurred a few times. CDR3 sequence: CSARAHRGLENEQFF. The DNA of the CDR3 is TGCAGTGCTAGAGCTCACAGGGGGCTCGAAAATGAGCAGTTCTTC. V and J are TRBV20-1 and TRBJ2-1; 9 nucleotides match TRBD1. V trimming: 1 base; J trimming: 7 bases; junction bases outside the gene matches: 8. The CDR3 is 15 residues long. Germline CDR1 reads DFQATT; CDR2 reads SNEGSKA (reference sequence).

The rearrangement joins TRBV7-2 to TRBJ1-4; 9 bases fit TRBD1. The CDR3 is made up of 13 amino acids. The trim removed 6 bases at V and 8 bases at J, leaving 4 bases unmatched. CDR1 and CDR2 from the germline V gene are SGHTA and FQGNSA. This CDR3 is CASRYTGGEKLFF. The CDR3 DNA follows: TGTGCCAGCAGGTATACAGGGGGCGAAAAACTGTTTTTT.

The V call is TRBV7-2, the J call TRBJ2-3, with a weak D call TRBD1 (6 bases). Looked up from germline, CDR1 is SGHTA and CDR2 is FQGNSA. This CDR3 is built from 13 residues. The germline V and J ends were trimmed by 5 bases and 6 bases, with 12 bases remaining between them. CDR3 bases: TGTGCCAGCAGCCGTAGGACAGCGGATACGCAGTATTTT. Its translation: CASSRRTADTQYF.

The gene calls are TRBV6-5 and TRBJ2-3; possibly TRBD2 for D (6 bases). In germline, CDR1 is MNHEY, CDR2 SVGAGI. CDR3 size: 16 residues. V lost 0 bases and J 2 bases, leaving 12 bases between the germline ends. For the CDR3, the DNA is TGTGCCAGCAGTTACTCGGATAGCGGTCCCACAGATACGCAGTATTTT. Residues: CASSYSDSGPTDTQYF.

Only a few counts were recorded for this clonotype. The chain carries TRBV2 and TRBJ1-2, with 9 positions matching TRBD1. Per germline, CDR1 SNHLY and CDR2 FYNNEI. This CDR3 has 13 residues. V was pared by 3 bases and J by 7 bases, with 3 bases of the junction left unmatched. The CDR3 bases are TGTGCCAGCAGTGAGAGACAGGGGGGTGGCTACACCTTC. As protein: CASSERQGGGYTF.

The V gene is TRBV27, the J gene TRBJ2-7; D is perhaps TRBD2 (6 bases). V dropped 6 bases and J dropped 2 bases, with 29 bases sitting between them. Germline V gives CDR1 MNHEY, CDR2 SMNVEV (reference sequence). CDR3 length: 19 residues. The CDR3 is CASSRQGLNHPAGPYEQYF. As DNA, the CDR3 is TGTGCCAGCAGCCGTCAGGGACTGAATCACCCCGCGGGCCCCTACGAGCAGTACTTC.

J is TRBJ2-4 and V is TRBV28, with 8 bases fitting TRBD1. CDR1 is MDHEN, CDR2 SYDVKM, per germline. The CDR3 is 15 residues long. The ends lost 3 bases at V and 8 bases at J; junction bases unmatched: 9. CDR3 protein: CASSFSGQGIDIQYF. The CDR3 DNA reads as TGTGCCAGCAGTTTTTCAGGACAGGGTATTGACATTCAGTACTTC.